This T cell receptor beta chain appears in the sequencing data of a study of blood T cells in healthy people across ages. V was trimmed by 5 bases and J by 7 bases, leaving 9 bases between them. The CDR3 runs 12 residues. CDR1 and CDR2 from the germline V gene are SEHNR and FQNEAQ (reference sequence). The authors ran a second PCR of roughly 6 to 12 cycles using a sample-barcoded 5' primer and a J-beta primer mix. TCRdb re-analysed the 5' RACE reads in MiXCR, keeping a single row per CDR3 protein. The table has fewer than 2,000,000 distinct CDR3 sequences, roughly two fifths seen once. The chain recombines TRBV7-9 with TRBJ2-1; no clear D. The clonotype originates from a human donor in good health. The sequenced sample was blood. The CDR3 nucleotides read TGTGCCAGCAGCCGAAACCCAAATGAGCAGTTCTTC. This codes for CASSRNPNEQFF.